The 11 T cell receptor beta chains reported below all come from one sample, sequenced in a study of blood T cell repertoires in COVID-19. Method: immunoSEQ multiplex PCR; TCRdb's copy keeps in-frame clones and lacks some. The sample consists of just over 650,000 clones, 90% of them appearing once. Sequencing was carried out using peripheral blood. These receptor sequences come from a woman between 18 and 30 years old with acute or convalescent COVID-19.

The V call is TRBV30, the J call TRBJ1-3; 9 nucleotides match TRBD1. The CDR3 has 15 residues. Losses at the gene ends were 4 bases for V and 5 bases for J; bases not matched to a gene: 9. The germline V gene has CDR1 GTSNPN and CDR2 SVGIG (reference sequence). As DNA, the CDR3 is TGTGCCTGGAATACCGGGACAGGGACTCGAAACACCATATATTTT. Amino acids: CAWNTGTGTRNTIYF. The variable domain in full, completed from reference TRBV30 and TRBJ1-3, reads SQTIHQWPATLVQPVGSPLSLECTVEGTSNPNLYWYRQAAGRGLQLLFYSVGIGQISSEVPQNLSASRPQDRQFILSSKKLLLSDSGFYLCAWNTGTGTRNTIYFGEGSWLTVV.

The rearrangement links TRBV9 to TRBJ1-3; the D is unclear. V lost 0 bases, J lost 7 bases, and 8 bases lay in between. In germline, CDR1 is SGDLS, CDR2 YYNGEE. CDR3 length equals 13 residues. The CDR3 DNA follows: TGTGCCAGCAGCGTAGGAGTTTTTAACACCATATATTTT. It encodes CASSVGVFNTIYF.

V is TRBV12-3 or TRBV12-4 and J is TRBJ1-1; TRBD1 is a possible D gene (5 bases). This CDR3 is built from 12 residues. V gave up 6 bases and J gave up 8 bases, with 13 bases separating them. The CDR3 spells CASSGGGPEAFF. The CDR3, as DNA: TGTGCCAGCAGCGGGGGAGGGCCCGAAGCTTTCTTT.

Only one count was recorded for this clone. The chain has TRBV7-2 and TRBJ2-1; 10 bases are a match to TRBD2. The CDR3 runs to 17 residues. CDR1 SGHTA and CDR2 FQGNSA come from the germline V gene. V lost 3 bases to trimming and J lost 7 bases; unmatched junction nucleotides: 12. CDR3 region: CASSLARGTSVSNEQFF. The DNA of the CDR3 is TGTGCCAGCAGCTTGGCGAGGGGGACTAGCGTTTCAAATGAGCAGTTCTTC.

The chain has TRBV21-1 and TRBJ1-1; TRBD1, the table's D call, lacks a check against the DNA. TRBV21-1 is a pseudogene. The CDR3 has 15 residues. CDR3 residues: CASSKGGQLNTEAFF. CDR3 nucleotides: TGTGCCAGCAGCAAAGGTGGACAGTTGAACACTGAAGCTTTCTTT.

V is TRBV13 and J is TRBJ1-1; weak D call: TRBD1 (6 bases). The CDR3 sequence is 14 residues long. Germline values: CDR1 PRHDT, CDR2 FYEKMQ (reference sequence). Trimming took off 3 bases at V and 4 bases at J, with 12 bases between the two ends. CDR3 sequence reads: CASSFGQSGTEAFF. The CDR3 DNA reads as TGTGCCAGCAGCTTCGGACAGAGCGGCACTGAAGCTTTCTTT.

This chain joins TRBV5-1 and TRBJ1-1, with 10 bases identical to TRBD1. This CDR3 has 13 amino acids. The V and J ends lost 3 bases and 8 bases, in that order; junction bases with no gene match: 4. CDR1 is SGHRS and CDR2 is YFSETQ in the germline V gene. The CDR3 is CASSSRTGGEAFF. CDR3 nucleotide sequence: TGCGCCAGCAGCTCGCGGACAGGGGGAGAAGCTTTCTTT.

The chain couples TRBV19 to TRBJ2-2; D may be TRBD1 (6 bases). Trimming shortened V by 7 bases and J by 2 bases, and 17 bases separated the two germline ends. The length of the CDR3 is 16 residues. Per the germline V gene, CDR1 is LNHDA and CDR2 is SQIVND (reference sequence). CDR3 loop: CASIPQQGHNTGELFF. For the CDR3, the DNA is TGTGCCAGTATCCCCCAGCAGGGACATAACACCGGGGAGCTGTTTTTT. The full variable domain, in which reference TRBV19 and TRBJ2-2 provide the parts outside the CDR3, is DGGITQSPKYLFRKEGQNVTLSCEQNLNHDAMYWYRQDPGQGLRLIYYSQIVNDFQKGDIAEGYSVSREKKESFPLTVTSAQKNPTAFYLCASIPQQGHNTGELFFGEGSRLTVL.

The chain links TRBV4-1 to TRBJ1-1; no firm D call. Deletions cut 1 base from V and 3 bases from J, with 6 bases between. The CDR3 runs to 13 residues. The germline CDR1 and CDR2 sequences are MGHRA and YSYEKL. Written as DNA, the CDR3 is TGCGCCAGCAGCCAAGGTGGCTACACTGAAGCTTTCTTT. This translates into CASSQGGYTEAFF.

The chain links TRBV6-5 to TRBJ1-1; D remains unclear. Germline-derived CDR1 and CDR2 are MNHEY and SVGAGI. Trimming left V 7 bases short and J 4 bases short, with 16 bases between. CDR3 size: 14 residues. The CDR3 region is CASTQDEGATEAFF. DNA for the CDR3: TGTGCCAGCACGCAAGACGAGGGAGCCACTGAAGCTTTCTTT.

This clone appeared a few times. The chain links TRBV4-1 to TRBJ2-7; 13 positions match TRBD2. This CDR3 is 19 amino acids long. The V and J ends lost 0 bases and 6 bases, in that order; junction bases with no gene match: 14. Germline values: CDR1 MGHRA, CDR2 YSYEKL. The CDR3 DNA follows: TGCGCCAGCAGCCAAGACAGGGGACTAGCGGGGTACTCGGGTTCCGAGCAGTACTTC. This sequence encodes CASSQDRGLAGYSGSEQYF.